A single sample is the source of the 30 T cell receptor beta chains below, sequenced in a study of shared clonotypes between healthy human individuals. This table comes from immunoSEQ multiplex PCR, and its TCRdb copy is limited to in-frame clones, with some not included. The sample shows over 950,000 clones, 77% of them seen only once. The sequencing sample was made of memory CD4+ T cells from PBMCs. Specified subset: CD45RA-negative fraction. The receptors derive from a man aged 18-30 years in good health. Some clones in this sample may be carry-over from other donors' samples.

The chain links TRBV4-2 to TRBJ2-1, with 12 positions matching TRBD2. CDR1 is LGHNA, CDR2 YNFKEQ, per germline. Losses at the gene ends were 0 bases for V and 7 bases for J; bases not matched to a gene: 7. The CDR3 has 17 amino acids. In nucleotides, the CDR3 is TGTGCCAGCAGCCAAGATCGGGCTAGCGGGAGGGCGAATGAGCAGTTCTTC. Residues: CASSQDRASGRANEQFF.

This chain links TRBV7-2 with TRBJ1-2; tentatively, D is TRBD1 (6 bases). This CDR3 comprises 14 residues. The germline CDR1 and CDR2 sequences are SGHTA and FQGNSA. V shed 5 bases and J shed 4 bases, with 14 bases lying between them. CDR3 loop: CASSGRTERYGYTF. The CDR3, as DNA: TGTGCCAGCAGCGGGCGGACAGAGCGCTATGGCTACACCTTC. Full variable domain (missing parts from reference TRBV7-2 and TRBJ1-2): GAGVSQSPSNKVTEKGKDVELRCDPISGHTALYWYRQSLGQGLEFLIYFQGNSAPDKSGLPSDRFSAERTGGSVSTLTIQRTQQEDSAVYLCASSGRTERYGYTFGSGTRLTVV.

There are a few counts of this clone. This may be a read error: a much more frequent sequence differs by one nucleotide. The chain recombines TRBV7-9 with TRBJ1-1; tentatively, D is TRBD1 (6 bases). Trimming cost V 5 bases and J 1 base, with 8 bases left between them. The CDR3 is 13 amino acids. Germline values: CDR1 SEHNR, CDR2 FQNEAQ (reference sequence). The CDR3 sequence is CASSRQANTEAFF. In nucleotides, the CDR3 is TGTGCCAGCAGCCGACAGGCGAACACTGAAGCTTTCTTT.

The chain uses TRBV6-5 and TRBJ1-5; D is unclear. V dropped 5 bases and J dropped 2 bases, with 10 bases sitting between them. CDR3 length equals 14 residues. Germline CDR1 MNHEY, CDR2 SVGAGI. CDR3 bases: TGTGCCAGCAGTCCGGGCCTTCGCAATCAGCCCCAGCATTTT. Its protein is CASSPGLRNQPQHF.

The chain employs TRBV28 and TRBJ1-1, with D possibly TRBD1 on 5 matching bases. V lost 3 bases and J lost 7, with 15 bases in between. Per germline, CDR1 MDHEN and CDR2 SYDVKM. This CDR3 contains 14 residues. In nucleotides, the CDR3 is TGTGCCAGCAGTTTGCCCAGGTGGGGGAATGAAGCTTTCTTT. Translation gives CASSLPRWGNEAFF.

A remark on this clone: This may stem from a read error, because a much larger clone lies one nucleotide away. This sample also contains other DNA sequences that code for the same CDR3. The rearrangement uses TRBV30 and TRBJ1-2; no clear D gene. This CDR3 is 13 amino acids long. Germline loops: CDR1 GTSNPN, CDR2 SVGIG (reference sequence). In DNA, the CDR3 is TGCGCCTGGAGTGGTCCAGCAAACTATGGCTACACCTTC. Translating it yields CAWSGPANYGYTF.

This chain uses TRBV28 with TRBJ1-1; 9 nucleotides line up with TRBD1. The CDR3 spans 17 residues. Germline loops: CDR1 MDHEN, CDR2 SYDVKM. Trimming took 2 bases from V and 0 from J; bases not matched to a gene: 7. Here the CDR3 reads CASSLTGGDLLNTEAFF. In DNA form, the CDR3 reads TGTGCCAGCAGTTTAACAGGGGGCGACCTGCTGAACACTGAAGCTTTCTTT. Supplemented by reference TRBV28 and TRBJ1-1, the full variable domain reads DVKVTQSSRYLVKRTGEKVFLECVQDMDHENMFWYRQDPGLGLRLIYFSYDVKMKEKGDIPEGYSVSREKKERFSLILESASTNQTSMYLCASSLTGGDLLNTEAFFGQGTRLTVV.

This clone has a handful of counts. The same CDR3 is also encoded by other DNA sequences in this sample. The genes are TRBV6-5 and TRBJ2-7; 10 bases are a match to TRBD1. The ends lost 3 bases at V and 3 bases at J; junction bases unmatched: 5. CDR1 MNHEY and CDR2 SVGAGI come from the germline V gene. This CDR3 comprises 15 residues. For the CDR3, the DNA is TGTGCCAGCAGTTATCGCGACAGGGGGCTCTACGAGCAGTACTTC. Its protein product is CASSYRDRGLYEQYF.

J is TRBJ1-2 and V is TRBV19; weak D call: TRBD1 (6 bases). Per germline, CDR1 LNHDA and CDR2 SQIVND (reference sequence). V was shortened by 7 bases and J by 0 bases, with 15 bases between the two germline ends. The CDR3 is 15 amino acids. Here the CDR3 reads CASKATGSPNYGYTF. CDR3 DNA sequence: TGTGCCAGTAAAGCTACAGGGTCACCTAACTATGGCTACACCTTC. The entire variable domain, with the rest obtained from reference TRBV19 and TRBJ1-2, is as follows: DGGITQSPKYLFRKEGQNVTLSCEQNLNHDAMYWYRQDPGQGLRLIYYSQIVNDFQKGDIAEGYSVSREKKESFPLTVTSAQKNPTAFYLCASKATGSPNYGYTFGSGTRLTVV.

This clone came up once. The chain has TRBV7-2 and TRBJ1-3; D unclear. V lost 5 bases, J lost 8 bases, and 13 bases lay in between. The CDR3 contains 13 residues. CDR1 is SGHTA, CDR2 FQGNSA, per germline. CDR3 nucleotides: TGTGCCAGCAGCCAGGAGTCGAGGGACACCATATATTTT. Protein: CASSQESRDTIYF.

The chain combines TRBV6-1 with TRBJ2-5; a possible D gene is TRBD1 (7 bases). The CDR3 has 14 residues. From germline, CDR1 is MNHNS and CDR2 SASEGT. The ends were cut back, 9 bases at V and 5 bases at J, with 19 bases in the middle. The CDR3 reads CASGRQGGGETQYF. CDR3 in DNA: TGTGCCAGTGGAAGGCAGGGGGGAGGTGAGACCCAGTACTTC.

The chain joins TRBV29-1 to TRBJ1-1; D is uncertain. CDR1 is SQVTM and CDR2 is ANQGSEA in the germline V gene. The V gene lost 4 bases and the J gene lost 0 bases, with 12 bases spanning the gap. The CDR3 has 14 amino acids. CDR3: CSVAASSLNTEAFF. The DNA for the CDR3 is TGCAGCGTTGCAGCCAGCTCCCTGAACACTGAAGCTTTCTTT.

In its sample, this clone was seen once. The gene calls are TRBV4-3 and TRBJ2-3, with 7 bases aligning to TRBD2. The CDR3 consists of 17 residues. V lost 0 bases, J lost 2 bases, and 8 bases stayed unmatched. Looked up from germline, CDR1 is LGHNA and CDR2 is YSLEER. The CDR3, as DNA: TGCGCCAGCAGCCAAGAGCCTAGCGGAGCCCTCACAGATACGCAGTATTTT. It yields the protein CASSQEPSGALTDTQYF.

The table lists this clone with a count of one. The chain is built from TRBV14 and TRBJ2-7; D remains ambiguous. V lost 0 bases, J lost 7 bases, and 4 bases lay in between. The CDR3 runs to 11 residues. Germline loops: CDR1 SGHDN, CDR2 FVKESK. In nucleotides, the CDR3 is TGTGCCAGCAGCCAAGACTGGGAGCAGTACTTC. As protein: CASSQDWEQYF.

This chain connects TRBV5-6 to TRBJ1-2; TRBD1 aligns across 8 bases. Germline V gives CDR1 SGHDT, CDR2 YYEEEE. The CDR3 has 14 amino acids. V lost 4 bases, J lost 8 bases, and 10 bases stayed unmatched. The CDR3 loop reads CASSTLTGARGYTF. The DNA for the CDR3 is TGTGCCAGCAGCACCCTGACAGGGGCAAGAGGCTACACCTTC.

The CDR3 DNA sequence: TGTGCCAGTAGTAGAACTGGACAGGGGAAAGAGACCCAGTACTTC. Translated, it gives CASSRTGQGKETQYF. The chain combines TRBV19 with TRBJ2-5, with 9 bases matching TRBD1. This CDR3 is built from 15 residues. V was clipped by 4 bases and J by 3 bases; unmatched bases: 6. Looked up from germline, CDR1 is LNHDA and CDR2 is SQIVND (reference sequence).

A note on this clone: Other DNA sequences in the sample encode the same CDR3. This chain links TRBV9 with TRBJ1-2; tentative D call: TRBD1 (5 bases). Per the germline V gene, CDR1 is SGDLS and CDR2 is YYNGEE. Trimming removed 3 bases at V and 5 bases at J, with 14 bases between. The CDR3 has 14 amino acids. CDR3 loop: CASSEGRPGYGYTF. The CDR3 DNA follows: TGTGCCAGCAGCGAGGGGAGGCCAGGATATGGCTACACCTTC.

The genes are TRBV7-2 and TRBJ2-3; 13 bases map to TRBD2. The CDR3 runs 18 residues. V lost 0 bases and J lost 4; bases outside the gene matches: 7. The germline V gene has CDR1 SGHTA and CDR2 FQGNSA. The CDR3 DNA is TGTGCCAGCAGCTTAGCCGGACTAGCGGGAGCCGGGGCAGATACGCAGTATTTT. It translates to CASSLAGLAGAGADTQYF.

The chain employs TRBV5-8 and TRBJ2-5; 10 bases are a match to TRBD2. V gave up 4 bases and J gave up 5 bases; unmatched junction bases: 5. The CDR3 is made up of 14 amino acids. Germline V CDR1 and CDR2: SGHTS, YDEGEE. CDR3 protein: CASSKSGLAETQYF. The CDR3 nucleotides are TGTGCCAGCAGCAAGTCGGGACTAGCGGAGACCCAGTACTTC. Supplemented by reference TRBV5-8 and TRBJ2-5, the full variable domain reads EAGVTQSPTHLIKTRGQQATLRCSPISGHTSVYWYQQALGLGLQFLLWYDEGEERNRGNFPPRFSGRQFPNYSSELNVNALELEDSALYLCASSKSGLAETQYFGPGTRLLVL.

The chain is built from TRBV2 and TRBJ2-7, with 8 bases that match TRBD2. The CDR3 contains 14 residues. From germline, CDR1 is SNHLY and CDR2 FYNNEI. Trimming cost V 2 bases and J 6 bases; bases outside gene matches: 6. The CDR3: CASSELSGKGEQYF. Here the CDR3 DNA reads TGTGCCAGCAGTGAACTTAGCGGGAAGGGCGAGCAGTACTTC.

As for this clone: The sample holds other DNA sequences that translate to the same CDR3. CDR3 amino acids: CASSLRTSGSSYNEQFF. CDR3 nucleotides: TGTGCCAGCAGCCTCCGGACTAGCGGGAGCTCCTACAATGAGCAGTTCTTC. The chain employs TRBV7-8 and TRBJ2-1; TRBD2 matches 13 bases. V dropped 5 bases and J dropped 0; count of bases not matched to a gene: 4. Germline loops: CDR1 SGHVS, CDR2 FQNEAQ. This CDR3 contains 17 residues.

In this sample, this clone turned up once. V usage is TRBV7-8 and J usage is TRBJ1-4; D is ambiguous. The length of the CDR3 is 12 residues. The ends were cut back, 1 base at V and 4 bases at J, with 1 base in the middle. Per the germline V gene, CDR1 is SGHVS and CDR2 is FQNEAQ. CDR3 sequence: CASSLVNEKLFF. For the CDR3, the DNA is TGTGCCAGCAGCTTAGTTAATGAAAAACTGTTTTTT.

V gene TRBV4-1 combines with J gene TRBJ2-7; 7 nucleotides line up with TRBD2. The CDR3 runs to 15 residues. With V trimmed by 0 bases and J by 9 bases, 11 bases remained unmatched. CDR1 and CDR2 (germline): MGHRA, YSYEKL. The chain's CDR3 is CASSQDASGYALQYF. The CDR3 DNA reads TGCGCCAGCAGCCAAGATGCTAGCGGATACGCCTTGCAGTACTTC.

This sequence joins TRBV4-1 and TRBJ2-1; tentative D call: TRBD1 (6 bases). The CDR3 has 19 amino acids. The V and J ends lost 3 bases and 6 bases respectively, with 27 bases between them. Germline CDR1 is MGHRA and CDR2 is YSYEKL. CDR3: CASSHFAVRARIQGNEQFF. For the CDR3, the DNA is TGCGCCAGCAGCCACTTCGCGGTTAGGGCTCGGATACAGGGCAATGAGCAGTTCTTC.

The sample holds a few counts of this clone. This rearrangement joins TRBV4-1 to TRBJ1-1, with D possibly matching TRBD1 (5 bases). The V end lost 4 bases, the J end lost 5 bases, and 14 bases lay between the germline ends. The CDR3 is made up of 14 amino acids. Germline loops: CDR1 MGHRA, CDR2 YSYEKL. The CDR3, as DNA: TGCGCCAGCAGCCGGATCGGGGGGGGAACTGAAGCTTTCTTT. Translated, it gives CASSRIGGGTEAFF.

The chain carries TRBV7-2 and TRBJ1-5, with D possibly being TRBD1 (6 bases). CDR1 is SGHTA and CDR2 is FQGNSA in the germline V gene. The length of the CDR3 is 14 residues. V lost 6 bases to trimming and J lost 5 bases, with 14 bases between them. CDR3 nucleotides: TGTGCCAGCAGTTTTACAGGGTTCGATCAGCCCCAGCATTTT. Residues: CASSFTGFDQPQHF.

This clone was observed a handful of times. V gene TRBV5-1 combines with J gene TRBJ1-4, with a possible D match to TRBD1 (5 bases). In germline, CDR1 is SGHRS, CDR2 YFSETQ. The CDR3 spans 14 residues. Trimming shortened V by 5 bases and J by 3 bases, and 11 bases separated the two germline ends. CDR3 nucleotide sequence: TGCGCCAGCAGAGCCGGGACGTCTAATGAAAAACTGTTTTTT. This sequence encodes CASRAGTSNEKLFF.

V and J are TRBV6-6 and TRBJ1-1; D ambiguous. Germline V gene data show CDR1 as MNHNY and CDR2 as SVGAGI (reference sequence). Trimming took 6 bases from V and 3 from J, leaving 8 bases between them. The CDR3 runs to 12 residues. CDR3 nucleotide sequence: TGTGCCAGCAGGGAAGATGACACTGAAGCTTTCTTT. It encodes CASREDDTEAFF.

A word on this clone: An end of the junction does not agree with germline; a read error may underlie this. The V gene is TRBV7-3, the J gene TRBJ2-6; the D call may be TRBD1 or TRBD2 (5 bases each). The germline V gene has CDR1 SGHTA and CDR2 FQGTGA. The CDR3 contains 18 residues. CDR3 DNA sequence: TGTGCCAGCAGTTTAAACCGGGACGGCTCCTCTGGGGCCAACGTCCTGACTTTC. This sequence encodes CASSLNRDGSSGANVLTF.

The chain couples TRBV9 to TRBJ2-5, with TRBD1 matching 9 bases. The CDR3 extends over 15 amino acids. Trimming at V came to 3 bases and at J to 1 base, leaving 4 bases not matched to a gene. Germline-derived CDR1 and CDR2 are SGDLS and YYNGEE. CDR3 nucleotides: TGTGCCAGCAGCGCTGGGGGACAGGGCCAAGAGACCCAGTACTTC. It codes for CASSAGGQGQETQYF.